This TCR beta chain appears in the sequencing data of a study of blood T cell repertoires in COVID-19. Germline V gene sequence: CDR1 LNHDA, CDR2 SQIVND (reference sequence). The CDR3 length is 15 residues. After removal of 2 bases from V and 1 base from J, the junction contained 2 bases not matched to a gene. Produced via immunoSEQ multiplex PCR; TCRdb's table is partial and in-frame only. The sample has around 700,000 clones, about 90% seen once. Sequenced sample: peripheral blood. This clonotype was sampled from a woman aged 18-30 years with acute or convalescent COVID-19. The chain uses TRBV19 and TRBJ2-3; 8 bases fit TRBD2. CDR3 sequence (DNA): TGTGCCAGTAGTATACGAGCGGGGGGCACAGATACGCAGTATTTT. Amino acid sequence: CASSIRAGGTDTQYF.